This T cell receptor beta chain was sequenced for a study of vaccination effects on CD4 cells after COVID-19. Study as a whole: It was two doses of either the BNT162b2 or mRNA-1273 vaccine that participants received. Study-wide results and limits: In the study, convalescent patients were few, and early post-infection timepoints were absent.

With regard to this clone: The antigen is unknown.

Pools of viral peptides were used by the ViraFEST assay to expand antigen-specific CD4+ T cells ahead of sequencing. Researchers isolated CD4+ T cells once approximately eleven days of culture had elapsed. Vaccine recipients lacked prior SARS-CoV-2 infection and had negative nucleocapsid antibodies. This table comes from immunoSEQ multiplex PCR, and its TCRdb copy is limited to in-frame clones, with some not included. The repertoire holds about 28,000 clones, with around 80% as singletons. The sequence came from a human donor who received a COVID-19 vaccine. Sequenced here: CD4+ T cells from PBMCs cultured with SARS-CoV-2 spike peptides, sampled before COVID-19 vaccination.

In DNA form, the CDR3 reads TGTGCCAGCAGCCCCGACAGCCCGTACTACGAGCAGTACTTC. Translated, it gives CASSPDSPYYEQYF. V is TRBV7-9 and J is TRBJ2-7; TRBD1 is a possible D gene (5 bases). Germline-derived CDR1 and CDR2 are SEHNR and FQNEAQ (reference sequence). V lost 5 bases and J lost 3, with 14 bases in between. The CDR3 spans 14 residues.